The next 7 T cell receptor beta chains were all read from a single sample in a study of cytomegalovirus exposure and HLA in healthy donors (dated by TCRdb to 2017 to 2019). Library preparation used the immunoSEQ multiplex PCR assay. The multiplex PCR relied on a mix of 60 forward primers for TCR Vbeta segments and 13 reverse primers for TCR Jbeta segments. TCRdb took this table from immuneACCESS and kept in-frame rearrangements with V and J called. Such tables lack part of the clones; where checked against another copy, unresolved V genes explain under half of the gap, and the rest is unexplained. This sample's listing comprises about 120,000 clones. About 1.7% of the sample is taken by the ten largest. Sequencing was done on a sample of PBMCs. The receptors shown here come from a young man in good health and CMV-seronegative.

V is TRBV6-4 and J is TRBJ2-1; possible D gene TRBD2, 5 bases. CDR1 MRHNA and CDR2 SNTAGT come from the germline V gene. Trimming shortened V by 0 bases and J by 3 bases, and 12 bases separated the two germline ends. CDR3 length equals 16 residues. The CDR3 DNA reads TGTGCCAGCAGTGACTCATCGGAGCGGATCTACAATGAGCAGTTCTTC. It yields the protein CASSDSSERIYNEQFF.

The chain has TRBV4-3 and TRBJ2-3, with 12 bases matching TRBD2. V lost 4 bases and J lost 0; bases outside the gene matches: 2. CDR3 length: 16 residues. CDR1 and CDR2 (germline): LGHNA, YSLEER. CDR3 sequence reads: CASSRGTSGSTDTQYF. The CDR3 nucleotides are TGCGCCAGCAGCCGAGGGACTAGCGGGAGCACAGATACGCAGTATTTT.

Of note for this clone: Distinct nucleotide sequences in the sample also encode this CDR3. This chain links TRBV27 with TRBJ1-1; D is undetermined. The germline CDR1 and CDR2 sequences are MNHEY and SMNVEV (reference sequence). V dropped 7 bases and J dropped 1 base, with 10 bases sitting between them. The CDR3 covers 13 residues. The CDR3 reads CASKFPGNTEAFF. The CDR3 DNA reads TGTGCCAGCAAATTTCCGGGGAACACTGAAGCTTTCTTT.

The chain recombines TRBV6-6 with TRBJ1-1, with D uncertain. Germline CDR1 MNHNY, CDR2 SVGAGI (reference sequence). The CDR3 has 14 residues. Trimming removed 2 bases at V and 4 bases at J, with 11 bases between. CDR3 in DNA: TGTGCCAGCAGTTACCAAGACACCAGCACTGAAGCTTTCTTT. Translated, it gives CASSYQDTSTEAFF.

This chain links TRBV28 with TRBJ1-4; no definite D call. The CDR3 is 13 residues long. Trimming took off 6 bases at V and 5 bases at J, with 10 bases between the two ends. CDR1 MDHEN and CDR2 SYDVKM come from the germline V gene. The CDR3 region has the DNA TGTGCCAGCAGCCCTTGGGCAAATGAAAAACTGTTTTTT. Residues: CASSPWANEKLFF.

The chain uses TRBV9 and TRBJ1-2, with a weak D call TRBD1 (6 bases). Germline lookup yields CDR1 SGDLS and CDR2 YYNGEE. CDR3 length: 14 residues. Trimming pared 6 bases from V and 4 bases from J, leaving 16 bases between. CDR3 bases: TGTGCCAGCACCCACCCACAGGGTCCCTATGGCTACACCTTC. Its translation is CASTHPQGPYGYTF. Together with reference TRBV9 and TRBJ1-2, the CDR3 gives the full variable domain: DSGVTQTPKHLITATGQRVTLRCSPRSGDLSVYWYQQSLDQGLQFLIQYYNGEERAKGNILERFSAQQFPDLHSELNLSSLELGDSALYFCASTHPQGPYGYTFGSGTRLTVV.

The rearrangement uses TRBV4-2 and TRBJ1-1; TRBD1 aligns across 7 bases. Germline lookup yields CDR1 LGHNA and CDR2 YNFKEQ. The CDR3 runs 13 residues. The J segment lost 6 bases and the V segment lost 0 bases, leaving 1 base of the junction unmatched. The DNA for the CDR3 is TGTGCCAGCAGCCAAGATCAGGGGGCTGAAGCTTTCTTT. This codes for CASSQDQGAEAFF.